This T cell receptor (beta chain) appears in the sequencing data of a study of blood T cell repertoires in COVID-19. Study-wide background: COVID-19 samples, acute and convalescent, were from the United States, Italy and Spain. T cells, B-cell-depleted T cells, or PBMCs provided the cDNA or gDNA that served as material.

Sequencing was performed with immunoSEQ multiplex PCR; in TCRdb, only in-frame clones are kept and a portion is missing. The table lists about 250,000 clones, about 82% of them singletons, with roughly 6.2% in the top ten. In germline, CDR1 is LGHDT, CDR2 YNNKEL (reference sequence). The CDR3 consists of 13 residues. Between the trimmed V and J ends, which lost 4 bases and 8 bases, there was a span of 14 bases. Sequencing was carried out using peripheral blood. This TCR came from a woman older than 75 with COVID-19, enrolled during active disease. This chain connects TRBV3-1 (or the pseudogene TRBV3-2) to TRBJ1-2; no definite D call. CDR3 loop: CASSPVSGYGYTF. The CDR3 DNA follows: TGTGCCAGCAGCCCAGTTTCGGGATACGGCTACACCTTC.